Below, 28 T cell receptor beta chains from the same sample are listed, as sequenced in a study of blood T cell repertoires in COVID-19 (TCRdb year 2020). Library preparation used the immunoSEQ multiplex PCR assay. Entries here come from immuneACCESS through TCRdb and include only in-frame sequences with V and J called. Some clones fail to appear in such tables; in the studies checked, an unresolved V gene covers under half of the shortfall, and the cause of the remainder is unknown. The sample has around 12,000 clones on record, approximately 72% of them singletons. The ten top clones hold less than 45% of the sample. Sequenced: peripheral blood. The receptors originated from a woman older than 75 with acute or convalescent COVID-19.

This chain uses TRBV12-3 or TRBV12-4 with TRBJ1-2; weak D call: TRBD1 (5 bases). V gave up 0 bases and J gave up 7 bases, with 9 bases separating them. The CDR3 runs to 13 residues. CDR3: CASSLAGDGGYTF. The DNA for the CDR3 is TGTGCCAGCAGTTTAGCAGGGGATGGTGGCTACACCTTC.

The gene calls are TRBV18 and TRBJ1-3; TRBD1 matches at 7 bases. This CDR3 spans 17 amino acids. The germline CDR1 and CDR2 sequences are KGHSH and LQKENI. J lost 0 bases, V lost 2 bases, and 7 bases had no gene match. CDR3 DNA: TGTGCCAGCTCACCAAGGCAGGGGGGAGCCTCTGGAAACACCATATATTTT. Translating gives CASSPRQGGASGNTIYF.

This clone has only one observation. The V call is TRBV9, the J call TRBJ1-1, with a tentative D call TRBD1 (5 bases). This CDR3 comprises 14 residues. Trimming pared 3 bases from V and 5 bases from J, leaving 14 bases between. The germline CDR1 and CDR2 sequences are SGDLS and YYNGEE. The CDR3 spells CASSAVGGVTEAFF. CDR3 nucleotide sequence: TGTGCCAGCAGCGCAGTAGGAGGGGTTACTGAAGCTTTCTTT.

The chain combines TRBV6-2 or TRBV6-3 with TRBJ2-2; TRBD1 matches 7 bases. CDR3 length: 13 amino acids. V trimming: 6 bases; J trimming: 3 bases; junction bases outside the gene matches: 1. The germline V gene has CDR1 MNHEY and CDR2 SVGEGT. The CDR3 DNA sequence: TGTGCCAGCAGCGGGACAGACACCGGGGAGCTGTTTTTT. Protein sequence: CASSGTDTGELFF.

This clone was seen a handful of times. The chain uses TRBV7-3 and TRBJ2-1; D might be TRBD1 (5 bases). Trimming took off 0 bases at V and 2 bases at J, with 11 bases between the two ends. The CDR3 contains 16 residues. Germline V gene data show CDR1 as SGHTA and CDR2 as FQGTGA. As DNA, the CDR3 is TGTGCCAGCAGCTTAACGGTCTGGGGCCCCTACAATGAGCAGTTCTTC. It is translated as CASSLTVWGPYNEQFF.

The chain is built from TRBV6-6 and TRBJ2-3, with 7 nucleotides matching TRBD1. This CDR3 region has 13 residues. V was pared by 8 bases and J by 2 bases, with 4 bases of the junction left unmatched. CDR1 is MNHNY and CDR2 is SVGAGI in the germline V gene (reference sequence). The CDR3 bases are TGTGCCAGCGGGACAGTAAACACAGATACGCAGTATTTT. Translation: CASGTVNTDTQYF.

With respect to this clone: Distinct nucleotide sequences in the sample also encode this CDR3. This rearrangement joins TRBV6-5 to TRBJ1-1; TRBD1 might be the D (5 bases). From germline, CDR1 is MNHEY and CDR2 SVGAGI. The CDR3 spans 13 residues. The V end was cut by 3 bases, the J end by 4 bases, with 9 bases between. CDR3 sequence: CASSYGRGTEAFF. CDR3 nucleotide sequence: TGTGCCAGCAGTTATGGGAGGGGCACTGAAGCTTTCTTT.

V is TRBV7-9 and J is TRBJ2-7; possible D gene TRBD1, 5 bases. With 4 bases removed from V and 0 bases from J, the gap between germline ends came to 13 bases. The CDR3 consists of 15 residues. Germline CDR1 and CDR2: SEHNR and FQNEAQ (reference sequence). CDR3 nucleotides: TGTGCCAGCAGCTCCAATGAAGACAGCTCCTACGAGCAGTACTTC. It specifies CASSSNEDSSYEQYF.

This chain links TRBV19 with TRBJ2-7; 8 nucleotides line up with TRBD2. V was pared by 3 bases and J by 2 bases, with 3 bases of the junction left unmatched. CDR3 length: 14 residues. Germline CDR1 reads LNHDA; CDR2 reads SQIVND (reference sequence). CDR3 amino acids: CASSMRGETYEQYF. The CDR3 DNA sequence: TGTGCCAGTAGTATGCGGGGGGAAACCTACGAGCAGTACTTC.

This clone was recorded only once. The chain has TRBV5-1 and TRBJ1-1; no clear D gene. Germline V lookup: CDR1 SGHRS, CDR2 YFSETQ. The CDR3 has 13 residues. Trimming took 5 bases from V and 7 from J, leaving 15 bases between them. DNA for the CDR3: TGCGCCAGCAGGGCACGGACGGGGTTTGAAGCTTTCTTT. The encoded protein is CASRARTGFEAFF.

By sample fraction, this clone is large. The chain is built from TRBV2 and TRBJ1-2; D not certain. V was cut by 4 bases and J by 3 bases, with 6 bases left in between. Germline values: CDR1 SNHLY, CDR2 FYNNEI. The CDR3 contains 12 residues. As DNA, the CDR3 is TGTGCCAGCAGTGCGGACTACTATGGCTACACCTTC. This gives the protein CASSADYYGYTF.

This chain joins TRBV30 and TRBJ2-3; TRBD2 is a possible D gene (6 bases). Germline CDR1 is GTSNPN and CDR2 is SVGIG (reference sequence). The V end was cut by 6 bases, the J end by 1 base, with 11 bases between. The CDR3 spans 13 residues. The CDR3 here is CACGTLGTDTQYF. In DNA form, the CDR3 reads TGTGCCTGCGGGACTCTCGGCACAGATACGCAGTATTTT.

This chain joins TRBV4-2 and TRBJ1-4; TRBD1 matches at 8 bases. Unmatched junction bases numbered 6, after V lost 0 bases and J lost 6 bases. Per the germline V gene, CDR1 is LGHNA and CDR2 is YNFKEQ. The CDR3 has 16 residues. The CDR3 region is CASSQEPGRGHEKLFF. The CDR3 nucleotides are TGTGCCAGCAGCCAAGAACCGGGCAGGGGGCATGAAAAACTGTTTTTT.

The rearrangement joins TRBV29-1 to TRBJ1-2; D remains unclear. Germline CDR1 is SQVTM and CDR2 is ANQGSEA. The CDR3 sequence is 14 residues long. Trimming removed 0 bases from V and 8 bases from J, with 16 bases in between. CDR3 DNA sequence: TGCAGCGTTGAAGAGGGTGACACAGACCGGGGCTACACCTTC. Residues: CSVEEGDTDRGYTF.

The rearrangement links TRBV7-6 to TRBJ1-1; TRBD1 matches 7 bases. The V and J ends lost 1 base and 6 bases, in that order; junction bases with no gene match: 11. Per germline, CDR1 SGHVS and CDR2 FNYEAQ. The CDR3 consists of 16 residues. CDR3 sequence (DNA): TGTGCCAGCAGCTTAGGTCGGTCAGGGGGTTCCCCTGAAGCTTTCTTT. It yields the protein CASSLGRSGGSPEAFF. Filled out from reference TRBV7-6 and TRBJ1-1, the complete variable domain reads GAGVSQSPRYKVTKRGQDVALRCDPISGHVSLYWYRQALGQGPEFLTYFNYEAQQDKSGLPNDRFSAERPEGSISTLTIQRTEQRDSAMYRCASSLGRSGGSPEAFFGQGTRLTVV.

The chain has TRBV7-3 and TRBJ2-1, with D possibly TRBD2 on 6 matching bases. There are 18 residues in the CDR3. CDR1 is SGHTA and CDR2 is FQGTGA in the germline V gene. The V gene lost 1 base and the J gene lost 4 bases, with 20 bases spanning the gap. Here the CDR3 DNA reads TGTGCCAGCAGCTTAAACCCCACCATCGGCGGGGCATACAATGAGCAGTTCTTC. Its protein product is CASSLNPTIGGAYNEQFF.

The V and J genes are TRBV5-1 and TRBJ1-1; D unresolved. This CDR3 spans 13 amino acids. The germline V and J ends were trimmed by 3 bases and 5 bases, with 11 bases remaining between them. Germline lookup yields CDR1 SGHRS and CDR2 YFSETQ. This CDR3 reads CASSWEGWTEAFF. In nucleotides, the CDR3 is TGCGCCAGCAGCTGGGAGGGTTGGACTGAAGCTTTCTTT. Variable domain in full (rest from reference TRBV5-1 and TRBJ1-1): KAGVTQTPRYLIKTRGQQVTLSCSPISGHRSVSWYQQTPGQGLQFLFEYFSETQRNKGNFPGRFSGRQFSNSRSEMNVSTLELGDSALYLCASSWEGWTEAFFGQGTRLTVV.

This rearrangement joins TRBV14 to TRBJ2-7, with TRBD1 matching 7 bases. Unmatched junction bases numbered 3, after V lost 1 base and J lost 0 bases. The CDR3 is made up of 15 amino acids. Germline V gives CDR1 SGHDN, CDR2 FVKESK. This CDR3 reads CASSQVGQFSYEQYF. The CDR3 DNA is TGTGCCAGCAGCCAAGTGGGACAGTTCTCCTACGAGCAGTACTTC.

This clone was picked up one time. For the CDR3, the DNA is TGCGCCAGCAGCGACATACGGGGGGCCGGTGAAGCTTTCTTT. It translates to CASSDIRGAGEAFF. J is TRBJ1-1 and V is TRBV5-1; a possible D gene is TRBD1 (6 bases). Germline V gene lookup returns CDR1 SGHRS and CDR2 YFSETQ. The CDR3 is 14 amino acids. Trimming left V 4 bases short and J 7 bases short, with 17 bases between.

V gene TRBV6-1 combines with J gene TRBJ2-2, with a tentative D call TRBD2 (5 bases). The CDR3 runs to 18 residues. The V and J ends lost 2 bases and 0 bases respectively, with 16 bases between them. Germline V gene sequence: CDR1 MNHNS, CDR2 SASEGT. The CDR3 DNA reads TGTGCCAGCAGTGAAACAATGATTGGAGGAGCGAACACCGGGGAGCTGTTTTTT. Translation gives CASSETMIGGANTGELFF.

This clone was picked up one time. The chain uses TRBV19 and TRBJ1-5; TRBD1 matches at 9 bases. The V gene end was trimmed by 8 bases and the J gene end by 6 bases; junction bases not matched to a gene: 5. Germline CDR1 reads LNHDA; CDR2 reads SQIVND (reference sequence). This CDR3 has 13 amino acids. The CDR3 DNA reads TGTGCCAGTTCGGGACAGGGTTTTCAGCCCCAGCATTTT. Translating gives CASSGQGFQPQHF.

CDR3 nucleotide sequence: TGTGCCAGCAGCGGAAGACAGGGGACGAACACTGAAGCTTTCTTT. The encoded protein is CASSGRQGTNTEAFF. This chain links TRBV7-6 with TRBJ1-1; 8 bases are shared with TRBD1. The CDR3 consists of 15 residues. V gave up 5 bases and J gave up 1 base; unmatched junction bases: 6. The germline V gene has CDR1 SGHVS and CDR2 FNYEAQ. Together with reference TRBV7-6 and TRBJ1-1, the CDR3 gives the full variable domain: GAGVSQSPRYKVTKRGQDVALRCDPISGHVSLYWYRQALGQGPEFLTYFNYEAQQDKSGLPNDRFSAERPEGSISTLTIQRTEQRDSAMYRCASSGRQGTNTEAFFGQGTRLTVV.

CDR3 loop: CASSKGKRLGGTGASGANVLTF. For the CDR3, the DNA is TGTGCCAGCAGCAAAGGGAAGAGATTGGGGGGGACAGGGGCCTCTGGGGCCAACGTCCTGACTTTC. V and J are TRBV21-1 and TRBJ2-6; no check of the table's D call, TRBD1, against the DNA was made. TRBV21-1 is labeled a pseudogene. The CDR3 totals 22 residues.

This chain links TRBV3-1 (or the pseudogene TRBV3-2) with TRBJ1-1; 8 bases line up with TRBD1. The CDR3 spans 14 residues. V lost 1 base to trimming and J lost 10 bases; unmatched junction nucleotides: 8. Germline CDR1 LGHDT, CDR2 YNNKEL (reference sequence). The CDR3 spells CASSQGESDRGAFF. Here the CDR3 DNA reads TGTGCCAGCAGCCAAGGGGAATCTGACAGGGGAGCTTTCTTT.

This rearrangement joins TRBV6-6 to TRBJ1-6, with 7 bases lining up with TRBD1. Per the germline V gene, CDR1 is MNHNY and CDR2 is SVGAGI (reference sequence). J lost 0 bases, V lost 5 bases, and 10 bases had no gene match. There are 18 residues in the CDR3. DNA for the CDR3: TGTGCCAGCAGTCCTGCGGGACAGAGGAGCTCCTATAATTCACCCCTCCACTTT. Translated: CASSPAGQRSSYNSPLHF.

The V and J genes are TRBV7-8 and TRBJ2-2, with D tentatively TRBD1 (5 bases). Germline-derived CDR1 and CDR2 are SGHVS and FQNEAQ. Trimming left V 2 bases short and J 7 bases short, with 11 bases between. The CDR3 is 14 amino acids. The CDR3 DNA follows: TGTGCCAGCAGCTTACTCAGGGCGAACGGGGAGCTGTTTTTT. Amino acids: CASSLLRANGELFF.

This clone has just one count. The chain uses TRBV4-2 and TRBJ2-5; 11 bases fit TRBD2. Judging by the DNA end, TRBJ2-7 fits better; the J call may be wrong. The CDR3 has 16 amino acids. Germline V lookup: CDR1 LGHNA, CDR2 YNFKEQ. The DNA for the CDR3 is TGTGCCAGCAGCCATACCGGGACTAGCGGCTCCTACGAGCAGTACTTC. Translated: CASSHTGTSGSYEQYF.

This clone was detected only a few times. The sample contains more than one DNA sequence encoding this CDR3. V gene TRBV10-1 combines with J gene TRBJ1-1, with D hard to call. The V gene lost 5 bases and the J gene lost 3 bases, with 10 bases spanning the gap. The germline V gene has CDR1 WNHNN and CDR2 SYGVQD (reference sequence). The CDR3 runs to 13 residues. The CDR3 reads CASSPRSDTEAFF. The CDR3 DNA follows: TGCGCCAGCAGTCCCCGGAGTGACACTGAAGCTTTCTTT.